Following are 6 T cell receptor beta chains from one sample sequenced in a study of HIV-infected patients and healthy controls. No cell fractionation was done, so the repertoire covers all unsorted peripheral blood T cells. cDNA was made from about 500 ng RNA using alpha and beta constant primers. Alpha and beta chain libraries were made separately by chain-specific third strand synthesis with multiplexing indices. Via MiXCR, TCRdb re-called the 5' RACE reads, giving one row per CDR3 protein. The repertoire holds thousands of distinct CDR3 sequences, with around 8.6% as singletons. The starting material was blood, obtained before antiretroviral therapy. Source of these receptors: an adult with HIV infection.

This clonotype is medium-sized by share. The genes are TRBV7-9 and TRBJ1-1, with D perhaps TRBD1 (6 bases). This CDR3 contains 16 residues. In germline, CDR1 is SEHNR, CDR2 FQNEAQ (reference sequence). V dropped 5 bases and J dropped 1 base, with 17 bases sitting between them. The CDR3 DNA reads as TGTGCCAGCAGCCTACCCCAGGGGTGGGCGAACACTGAAGCTTTCTTT. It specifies CASSLPQGWANTEAFF. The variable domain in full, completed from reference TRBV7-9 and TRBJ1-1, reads DTGVSQNPRHKITKRGQNVTFRCDPISEHNRLYWYRQTLGQGPEFLTYFQNEAQLEKSRLLSDRFSAERPKGSFSTLEIQRTEQGDSAMYLCASSLPQGWANTEAFFGQGTRLTVV.

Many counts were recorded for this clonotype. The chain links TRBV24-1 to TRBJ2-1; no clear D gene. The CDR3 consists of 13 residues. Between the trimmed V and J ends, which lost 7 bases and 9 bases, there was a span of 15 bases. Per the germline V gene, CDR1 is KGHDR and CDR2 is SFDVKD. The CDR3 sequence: CATRSLGSGEQFF. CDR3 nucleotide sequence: TGTGCCACCAGGAGCTTAGGTTCTGGTGAGCAGTTCTTC.

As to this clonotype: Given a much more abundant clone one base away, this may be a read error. This CDR3 is CSAARTSGTSSYNEQFF. As DNA, the CDR3 is TGCAGTGCTGCCAGGACTAGCGGGACTAGCTCCTACAATGAGCAGTTCTTC. The rearrangement joins TRBV20-1 to TRBJ2-1; 12 nucleotides agree with TRBD2. The V gene's germline CDR1 is DFQATT and CDR2 SNEGSKA (reference sequence). The CDR3 is 17 residues long. V lost 5 bases to trimming and J lost 0 bases; unmatched junction nucleotides: 8.

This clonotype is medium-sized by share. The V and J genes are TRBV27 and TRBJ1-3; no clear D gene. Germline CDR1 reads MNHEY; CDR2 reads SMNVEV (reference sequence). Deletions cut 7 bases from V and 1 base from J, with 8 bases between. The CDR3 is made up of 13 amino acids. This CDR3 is CASISFSGNTIYF. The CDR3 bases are TGTGCCAGCATTTCCTTTTCTGGAAACACCATATATTTT.

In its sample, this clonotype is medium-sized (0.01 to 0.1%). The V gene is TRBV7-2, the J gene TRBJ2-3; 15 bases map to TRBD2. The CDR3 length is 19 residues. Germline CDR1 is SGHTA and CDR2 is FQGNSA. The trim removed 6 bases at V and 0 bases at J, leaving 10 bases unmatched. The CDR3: CASRPHGLAGGPSTDTQYF. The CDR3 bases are TGTGCCAGCAGACCTCACGGACTAGCGGGGGGGCCTAGCACAGATACGCAGTATTTT.

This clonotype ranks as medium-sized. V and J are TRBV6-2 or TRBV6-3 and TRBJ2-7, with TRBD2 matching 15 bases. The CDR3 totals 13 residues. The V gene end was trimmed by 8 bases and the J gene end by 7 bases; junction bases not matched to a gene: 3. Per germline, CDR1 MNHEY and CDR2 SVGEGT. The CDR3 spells CASGLAGGPEQYF. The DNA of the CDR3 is TGTGCCAGCGGACTAGCGGGAGGGCCGGAGCAGTACTTC.